Presented here are 10 T cell receptor beta chains from one specimen sequenced in a study of post-analysis software for immune sequencing data (dated by TCRdb to 2013 to 2016). General findings and caveats noted by the study authors: Four to six TRBV segments, including TRBV5-6, TRBV5-1 and TRBV20-1, were significantly more frequent in patients than controls.

These receptors have no identified antigens. Library prep was done by PCR. Sequencing took place on an Illumina HiSeq 2500. To reduce PCR and sequencing biases, unique molecular identifiers were incorporated into the TCR beta cDNA libraries. TCRdb reprocessed the public reads (quality trimming at Q25 with fastp, clone calling with MiXCR) and kept in-frame beta chains. CDR3 protein sequences are deduplicated, and each keeps its most common genes and DNA. In all, the sample holds hundreds of thousands of distinct CDR3 sequences, and 36% of those were seen once. In total, the top ten clones hold 4% to 5.5% of the sample. Input material: blood. The receptors here all came from a girl aged 5 to 17 with multiple sclerosis.

This clonotype was recorded a few times. V gene TRBV28 combines with J gene TRBJ2-1; 12 bases align to TRBD2. The CDR3 is 15 residues long. In germline, CDR1 is MDHEN, CDR2 SYDVKM. The V gene end was trimmed by 6 bases and the J gene end by 9 bases; junction bases not matched to a gene: 9. The chain's CDR3 is CASSPSGGGPVEQFF. As DNA, the CDR3 is TGTGCCAGCAGCCCTAGCGGGGGGGGGCCGGTTGAGCAGTTCTTC.

This clonotype was seen ten or more times. The chain combines TRBV3-1 with TRBJ2-5; D possibly matches TRBD1 or TRBD2 (5 bases each). V was clipped by 0 bases and J by 3 bases, with 17 bases between them. CDR1 LGHDT and CDR2 YNNKEL come from the germline V gene (reference sequence). The CDR3 runs to 17 residues. The CDR3 sequence: CASSQDRGPGRKETQYF. The DNA of the CDR3 is TGTGCCAGCAGCCAAGACCGGGGCCCAGGTCGGAAAGAGACCCAGTACTTC.

The chain couples TRBV5-1 to TRBJ2-7; D is ambiguous. The CDR3 extends over 14 amino acids. Per the germline V gene, CDR1 is SGHRS and CDR2 is YFSETQ. The germline V and J ends were trimmed by 7 bases and 5 bases, with 19 bases remaining between them. The CDR3: CASALLIPEDEQYF. CDR3 DNA: TGCGCCAGCGCCCTACTCATCCCCGAAGACGAGCAGTACTTC.

The chain links TRBV4-2 to TRBJ1-2; no clear D gene. The V and J ends lost 7 bases and 8 bases respectively, with 26 bases between them. CDR1 and CDR2 (germline): LGHNA, YNFKEQ. The CDR3 is 16 amino acids. CDR3 loop: CASTSNPPRRRTGYTF. CDR3 nucleotides: TGTGCCAGCACCTCAAATCCGCCAAGGAGGCGTACCGGCTACACCTTC.

The chain has TRBV14 and TRBJ1-2; D remains unclear. The CDR3 length is 17 residues. CDR1 SGHDN and CDR2 FVKESK come from the germline V gene. The V and J ends lost 0 bases and 5 bases respectively, with 19 bases between them. The CDR3 bases are TGTGCCAGCAGCCAAGATCTTTCGGGTCCTTCCCGGTATGGCTACACCTTC. Translated, it gives CASSQDLSGPSRYGYTF. The whole variable domain, remainder taken from reference TRBV14 and TRBJ1-2, is EAGVTQFPSHSVIEKGQTVTLRCDPISGHDNLYWYRRVMGKEIKFLLHFVKESKQDESGMPNNRFLAERTGGTYSTLKVQPAELEDSGVYFCASSQDLSGPSRYGYTFGSGTRLTVV.

This clonotype showed up just a few times. This may come from a read error, since a much larger clone is one base off. This chain connects TRBV28 to TRBJ1-4; a possible D gene is TRBD1 (5 bases). Germline-derived CDR1 and CDR2 are MDHEN and SYDVKM. The ends were cut back, 6 bases at V and 8 bases at J, with 19 bases in the middle. The length of the CDR3 is 15 residues. The CDR3 reads CASSPREGGGEKLFF. CDR3 nucleotide sequence: TGTGCCAGCAGCCCTCGTGAGGGCGGGGGGGAAAAACTGTTTTTT.

This clonotype came up many times. The V and J genes are TRBV7-6 and TRBJ2-4, with 9 bases aligning to TRBD2. Losses at the gene ends were 5 bases for V and 1 base for J; bases not matched to a gene: 9. CDR1 and CDR2 from the germline V gene are SGHVS and FNYEAQ. The CDR3 contains 17 residues. The CDR3 coding sequence is TGTGCCAGCAGCGTCGTAGCGGGAGTGGTGGCCAAAAACATTCAGTACTTC. Its translation: CASSVVAGVVAKNIQYF.

The chain joins TRBV6-6 to TRBJ1-3; weak D call: TRBD1 (5 bases). CDR1 and CDR2 from the germline V gene are MNHNY and SVGAGI (reference sequence). The V end lost 7 bases, the J end lost 0 bases, and 10 bases lay between the germline ends. The CDR3 length is 14 residues. CDR3 in DNA: TGTGCCAGCAATTCCGGGGCCTCTGGAAACACCATATATTTT. It specifies CASNSGASGNTIYF.

This sequence joins TRBV5-6 and TRBJ2-5; TRBD2 matches 8 bases. The CDR3 loop spans 17 amino acids. Trimming took 3 bases from V and 11 from J; bases not matched to a gene: 21. Germline V gene data show CDR1 as SGHDT and CDR2 as YYEEEE. The CDR3 spells CASSSSRPAGVGNEQYF. The CDR3 region has the DNA TGTGCCAGCAGCTCCTCTCGGCCAGCGGGAGTAGGTAATGAGCAGTACTTC. Supplemented by reference TRBV5-6 and TRBJ2-5, the full variable domain reads DAGVTQSPTHLIKTRGQQVTLRCSPKSGHDTVSWYQQALGQGPQFIFQYYEEEERQRGNFPDRFSGHQFPNYSSELNVNALLLGDSALYLCASSSSRPAGVGNEQYFGPGTRLLVL.

This clonotype has a handful of counts. The rearrangement uses TRBV12-3 or TRBV12-4 and TRBJ1-4; TRBD1 matches 8 bases. The CDR3 totals 15 residues. The V and J ends lost 6 bases and 8 bases, in that order; junction bases with no gene match: 11. CDR3 loop: CASRPGAGGKEKLFF. In nucleotides, the CDR3 is TGTGCCAGCAGGCCCGGGGCAGGGGGCAAAGAAAAACTGTTTTTT.